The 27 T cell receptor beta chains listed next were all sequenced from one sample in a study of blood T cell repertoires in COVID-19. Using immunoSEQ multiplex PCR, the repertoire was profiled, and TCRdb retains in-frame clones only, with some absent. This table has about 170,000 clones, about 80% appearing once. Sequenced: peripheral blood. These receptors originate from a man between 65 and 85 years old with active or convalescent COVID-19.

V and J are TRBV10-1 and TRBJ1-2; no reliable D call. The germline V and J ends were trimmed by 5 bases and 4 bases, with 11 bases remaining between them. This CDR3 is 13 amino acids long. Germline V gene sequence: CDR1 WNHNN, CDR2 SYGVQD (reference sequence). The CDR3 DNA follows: TGCGCCAGCAGTCAATTCTTCAGCTATGGCTACACCTTC. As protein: CASSQFFSYGYTF.

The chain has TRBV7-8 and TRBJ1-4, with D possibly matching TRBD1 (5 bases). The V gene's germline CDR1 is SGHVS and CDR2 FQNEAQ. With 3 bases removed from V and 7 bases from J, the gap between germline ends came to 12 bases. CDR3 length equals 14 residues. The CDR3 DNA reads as TGTGCCAGCAGCTTTGGGGGGGGTGGTGAAAAACTGTTTTTT. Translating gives CASSFGGGGEKLFF.

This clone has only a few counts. CDR3 protein: CASSLATGVYTEAFF. CDR3 coding DNA: TGTGCCAGCAGCTTGGCAACAGGGGTTTACACTGAAGCTTTCTTT. The chain uses TRBV7-2 and TRBJ1-1; 7 bases are a match to TRBD1. Germline CDR1 and CDR2: SGHTA and FQGNSA. The CDR3 runs to 15 residues. With 3 bases clipped from V and 3 bases from J, the junction kept 7 bases outside the gene matches.

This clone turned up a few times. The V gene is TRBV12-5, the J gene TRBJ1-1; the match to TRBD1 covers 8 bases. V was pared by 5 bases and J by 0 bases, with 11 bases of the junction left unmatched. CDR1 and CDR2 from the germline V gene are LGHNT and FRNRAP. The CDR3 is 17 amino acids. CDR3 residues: CASGQDGQGWMNTEAFF. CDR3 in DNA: TGTGCTAGTGGTCAAGACGGACAGGGTTGGATGAACACTGAAGCTTTCTTT. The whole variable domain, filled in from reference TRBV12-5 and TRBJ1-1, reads DARVTQTPRHKVTEMGQEVTMRCQPILGHNTVFWYRQTMMQGLELLAYFRNRAPLDDSGMPKDRFSAEMPDATLATLKIQPSEPRDSAVYFCASGQDGQGWMNTEAFFGQGTRLTVV.

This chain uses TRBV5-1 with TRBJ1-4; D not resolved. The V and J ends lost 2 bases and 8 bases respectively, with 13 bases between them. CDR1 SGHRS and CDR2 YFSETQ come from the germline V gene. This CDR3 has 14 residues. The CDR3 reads CASSFNYGREKLFF. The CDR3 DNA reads TGCGCCAGCAGCTTCAACTACGGGAGGGAAAAACTGTTTTTT.

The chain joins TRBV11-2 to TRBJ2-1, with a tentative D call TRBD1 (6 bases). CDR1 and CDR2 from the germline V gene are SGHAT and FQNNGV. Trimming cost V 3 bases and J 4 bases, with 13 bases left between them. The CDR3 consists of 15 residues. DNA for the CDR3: TGTGCCAGCAGCTTCGAGGACAGAGCTTACAATGAGCAGTTCTTC. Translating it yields CASSFEDRAYNEQFF. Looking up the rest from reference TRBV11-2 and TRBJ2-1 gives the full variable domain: EAGVAQSPRYKIIEKRQSVAFWCNPISGHATLYWYQQILGQGPKLLIQFQNNGVVDDSQLPKDRFSAERLKGVDSTLKIQPAKLEDSAVYLCASSFEDRAYNEQFFGPGTRLTVL.

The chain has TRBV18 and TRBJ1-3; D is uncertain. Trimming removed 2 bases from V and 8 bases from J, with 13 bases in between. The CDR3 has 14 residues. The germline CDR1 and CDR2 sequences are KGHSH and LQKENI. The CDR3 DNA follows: TGTGCCAGCTCACCATTGGCGGTTCGCGACACCATATATTTT. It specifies CASSPLAVRDTIYF.

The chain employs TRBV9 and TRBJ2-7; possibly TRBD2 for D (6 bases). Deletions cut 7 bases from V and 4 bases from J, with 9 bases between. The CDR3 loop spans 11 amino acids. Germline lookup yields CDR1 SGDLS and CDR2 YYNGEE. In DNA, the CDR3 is TGTGCCAGCGGGACTCCGTACGAGCAGTACTTC. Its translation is CASGTPYEQYF.

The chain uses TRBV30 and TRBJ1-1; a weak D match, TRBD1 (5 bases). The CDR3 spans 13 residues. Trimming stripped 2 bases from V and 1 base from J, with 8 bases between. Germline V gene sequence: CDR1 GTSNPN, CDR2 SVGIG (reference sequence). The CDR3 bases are TGTGCCTGGAGTCTACAGGAGAACACTGAAGCTTTCTTT. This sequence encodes CAWSLQENTEAFF.

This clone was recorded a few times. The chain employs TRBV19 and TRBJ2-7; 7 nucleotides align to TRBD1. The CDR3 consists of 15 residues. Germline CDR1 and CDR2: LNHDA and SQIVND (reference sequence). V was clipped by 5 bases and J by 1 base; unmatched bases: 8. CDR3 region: CASSPPGQKSYEQYF. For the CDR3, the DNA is TGTGCCAGTAGTCCGCCGGGACAGAAATCCTACGAGCAGTACTTC.

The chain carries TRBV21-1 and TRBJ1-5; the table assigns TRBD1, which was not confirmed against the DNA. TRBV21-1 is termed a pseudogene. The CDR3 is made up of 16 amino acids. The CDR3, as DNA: TGTGCCAGCAGCAAACCGGGACAGGGTTTCAATCAGCCCCAGCATTTT. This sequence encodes CASSKPGQGFNQPQHF.

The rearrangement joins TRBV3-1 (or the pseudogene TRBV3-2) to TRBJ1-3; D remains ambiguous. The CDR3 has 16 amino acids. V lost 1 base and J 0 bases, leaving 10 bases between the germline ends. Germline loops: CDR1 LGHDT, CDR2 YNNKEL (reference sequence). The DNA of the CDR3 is TGTGCCAGCAGCCAAGCGGCAGGCCTCTCTGGAAACACCATATATTTT. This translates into CASSQAAGLSGNTIYF.

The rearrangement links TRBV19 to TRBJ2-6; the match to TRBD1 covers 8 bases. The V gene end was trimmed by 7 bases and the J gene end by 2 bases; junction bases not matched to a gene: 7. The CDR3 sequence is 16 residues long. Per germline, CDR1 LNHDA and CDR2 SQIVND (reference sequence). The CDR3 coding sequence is TGTGCCAGTACCGTCGCAGGGGGCGCTGGGGCCAACGTCCTGACTTTC. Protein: CASTVAGGAGANVLTF.

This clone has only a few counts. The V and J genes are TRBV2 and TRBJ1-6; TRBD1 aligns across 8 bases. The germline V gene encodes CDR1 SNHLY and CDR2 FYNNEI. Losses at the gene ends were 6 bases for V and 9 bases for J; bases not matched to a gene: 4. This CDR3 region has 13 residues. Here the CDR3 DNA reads TGTGCCAGCAGAGGAGACAGGGGTTCACCCCTCCACTTT. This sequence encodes CASRGDRGSPLHF.

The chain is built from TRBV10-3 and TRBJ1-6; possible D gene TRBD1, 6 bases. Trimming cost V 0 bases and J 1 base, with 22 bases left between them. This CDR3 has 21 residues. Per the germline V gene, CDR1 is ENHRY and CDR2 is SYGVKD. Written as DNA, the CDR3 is TGTGCCATCAGTGAGTCCGGTTTTTTCTCCAGGGGATCGTCCTATAATTCACCCCTCCACTTT. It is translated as CAISESGFFSRGSSYNSPLHF.

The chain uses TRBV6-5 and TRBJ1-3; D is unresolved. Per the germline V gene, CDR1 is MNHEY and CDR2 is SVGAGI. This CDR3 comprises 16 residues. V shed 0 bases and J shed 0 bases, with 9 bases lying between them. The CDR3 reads CASSYSRLLSGNTIYF. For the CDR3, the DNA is TGTGCCAGCAGTTACTCACGACTGCTCTCTGGAAACACCATATATTTT.

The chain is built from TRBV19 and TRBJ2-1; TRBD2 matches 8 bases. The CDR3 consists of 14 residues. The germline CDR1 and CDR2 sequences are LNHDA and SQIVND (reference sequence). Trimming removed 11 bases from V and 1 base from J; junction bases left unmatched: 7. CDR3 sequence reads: CASWSGSSYNEQFF. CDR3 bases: TGTGCCTCTTGGAGCGGGAGTTCCTACAATGAGCAGTTCTTC.

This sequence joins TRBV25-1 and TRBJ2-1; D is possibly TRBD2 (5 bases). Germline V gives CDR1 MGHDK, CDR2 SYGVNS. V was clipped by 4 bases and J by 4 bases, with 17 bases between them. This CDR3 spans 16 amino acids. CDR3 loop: CASSATLTTVYNEQFF. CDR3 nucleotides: TGTGCCAGCAGTGCAACTCTGACTACCGTTTACAATGAGCAGTTCTTC.

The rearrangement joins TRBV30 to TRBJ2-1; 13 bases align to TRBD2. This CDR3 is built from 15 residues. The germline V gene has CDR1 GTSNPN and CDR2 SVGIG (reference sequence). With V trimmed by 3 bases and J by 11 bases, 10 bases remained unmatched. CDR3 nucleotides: TGTGCCTGGAGCCATAACCGACTAGCGGGAGGTCAGCAGTTCTTC. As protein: CAWSHNRLAGGQQFF.

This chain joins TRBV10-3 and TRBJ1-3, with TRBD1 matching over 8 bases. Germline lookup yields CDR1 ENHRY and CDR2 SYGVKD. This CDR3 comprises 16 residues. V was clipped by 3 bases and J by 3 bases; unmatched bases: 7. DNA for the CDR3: TGTGCCATCAGTGATCGTGACAGGGGATTTGGAAACACCATATATTTT. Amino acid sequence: CAISDRDRGFGNTIYF.

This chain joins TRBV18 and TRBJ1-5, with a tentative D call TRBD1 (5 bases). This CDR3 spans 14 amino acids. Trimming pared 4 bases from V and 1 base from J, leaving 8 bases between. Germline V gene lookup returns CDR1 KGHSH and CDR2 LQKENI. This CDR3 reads CASSLQESNQPQHF. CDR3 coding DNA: TGTGCCAGCTCACTACAGGAGAGCAATCAGCCCCAGCATTTT.

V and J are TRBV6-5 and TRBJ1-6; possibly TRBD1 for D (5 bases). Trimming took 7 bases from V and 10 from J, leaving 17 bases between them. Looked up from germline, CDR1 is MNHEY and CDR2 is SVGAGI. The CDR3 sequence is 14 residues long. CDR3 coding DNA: TGTGCCAGCACTTCGGGGGGTTACGAATCACCCCTCCACTTT. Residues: CASTSGGYESPLHF.

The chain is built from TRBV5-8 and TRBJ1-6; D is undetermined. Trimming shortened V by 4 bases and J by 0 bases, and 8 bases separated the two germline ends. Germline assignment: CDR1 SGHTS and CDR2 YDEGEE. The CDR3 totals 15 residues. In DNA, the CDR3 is TGTGCCAGCAGCCCGCGGGGCTCCTATAATTCACCCCTCCACTTT. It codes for CASSPRGSYNSPLHF.

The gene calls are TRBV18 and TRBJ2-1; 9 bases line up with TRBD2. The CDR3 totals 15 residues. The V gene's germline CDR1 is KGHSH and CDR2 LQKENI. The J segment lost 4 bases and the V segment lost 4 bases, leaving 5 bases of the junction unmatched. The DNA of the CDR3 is TGTGCCAGCTCACTACGGACTAGCGAGTACAATGAGCAGTTCTTC. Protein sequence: CASSLRTSEYNEQFF.

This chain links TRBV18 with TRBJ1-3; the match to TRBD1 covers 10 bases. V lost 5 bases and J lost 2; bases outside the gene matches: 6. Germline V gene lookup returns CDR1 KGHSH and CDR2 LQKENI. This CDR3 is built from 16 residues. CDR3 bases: TGTGCCAGCTCAGTCGACAGGGGGCGCACTGGAAACACCATATATTTT. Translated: CASSVDRGRTGNTIYF.

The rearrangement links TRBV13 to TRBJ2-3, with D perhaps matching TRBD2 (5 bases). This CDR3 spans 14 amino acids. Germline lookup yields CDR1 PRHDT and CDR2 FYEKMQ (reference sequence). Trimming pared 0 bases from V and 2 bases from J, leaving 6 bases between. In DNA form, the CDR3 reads TGTGCCAGCAGCTTAGGCGGGGTCACAGATACGCAGTATTTT. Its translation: CASSLGGVTDTQYF.

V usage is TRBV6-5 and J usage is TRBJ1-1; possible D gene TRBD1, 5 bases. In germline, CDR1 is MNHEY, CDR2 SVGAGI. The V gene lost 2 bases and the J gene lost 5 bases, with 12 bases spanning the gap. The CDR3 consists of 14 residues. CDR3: CASSYGAGITEAFF. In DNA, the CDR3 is TGTGCCAGCAGTTACGGGGCAGGGATTACTGAAGCTTTCTTT.